This T cell receptor (beta chain) was observed in a study of T cell repertoires in cytomegalovirus infection. Study details: From public TCR beta signatures came an indication of both CMV infection and matching HLA type. Findings of the study overall: Ex vivo, HLA-C-restricted CMV-specific TCR beta clonotypes prevailed over the rest of the response. Pooled public TCR beta family frequency picked out CMV carriers with the relevant HLA.

Each CDR3 protein gets one entry after TCRdb re-called the reads with MiXCR. The sample consists of 600,000 to 700,000 distinct CDR3 sequences, around a third of them appearing once. Notes on this clonotype: Its antigen is currently unknown.

CDR1 is MNHNS and CDR2 is SASEGT in the germline V gene. This CDR3 spans 13 amino acids. V was shortened by 9 bases and J by 6 bases, with 14 bases between the two germline ends. The receptor was derived from a human donor in good health (CMV status not recorded). Some clones in this sample may be carry-over from other donors' samples. Sample: cultured PBMCs, taken from culture after CMV antigen stimulation. The chain links TRBV6-1 to TRBJ2-2, with D maybe TRBD2 (6 bases). CDR3 amino acids: CASSTRQAGELFF. The DNA of the CDR3 is TGTGCCAGTTCGACTAGGCAGGCCGGGGAGCTGTTTTTT.